Below are 30 T cell receptor beta chains sequenced from a single sample in a study of cytomegalovirus exposure and HLA in healthy donors. The protocol was immunoSEQ multiplex PCR, while the TCRdb copy is restricted to in-frame clones and leaves out a portion. The sample carries under 65,000 clones, more than 70% recorded once. Sample: PBMCs. The receptors stem from a woman aged 18-30 years in good health and CMV-seropositive.

The rearrangement joins TRBV9 to TRBJ2-1; TRBD2 aligns across 7 bases. The ends lost 0 bases at V and 4 bases at J; junction bases unmatched: 1. Germline loops: CDR1 SGDLS, CDR2 YYNGEE. The CDR3 is 14 amino acids. CDR3: CASSVGEGYNEQFF. The CDR3 region has the DNA TGTGCCAGCAGCGTAGGGGAGGGTTACAATGAGCAGTTCTTC.

V is TRBV7-8 and J is TRBJ1-1; 7 bases line up with TRBD1. CDR3 length equals 14 residues. Losses at the gene ends were 8 bases for V and 1 base for J; bases not matched to a gene: 7. Germline-derived CDR1 and CDR2 are SGHVS and FQNEAQ. The CDR3 is CASAWTGQNTEAFF. CDR3 DNA: TGTGCCAGCGCCTGGACAGGTCAGAACACTGAAGCTTTCTTT. The complete variable domain, with remaining parts taken from reference TRBV7-8 and TRBJ1-1, reads GAGVSQSPRYKVAKRGQDVALRCDPISGHVSLFWYQQALGQGPEFLTYFQNEAQLDKSGLPSDRFFAERPEGSVSTLKIQRTQQEDSAVYLCASAWTGQNTEAFFGQGTRLTVV.

This sequence joins TRBV5-4 and TRBJ1-6; perhaps TRBD1 as D (6 bases). The V end was cut by 4 bases, the J end by 14 bases, with 22 bases between. The CDR3 length is 15 residues. Germline V lookup: CDR1 SGHNT, CDR2 YYREEE (reference sequence). The DNA for the CDR3 is TGTGCCAGCAGCCTTGAGACAACAGGGTCAAGGGCCCTCCACTTT. Protein sequence: CASSLETTGSRALHF.

This chain joins TRBV12-5 and TRBJ2-1, with D unresolved. Germline loops: CDR1 LGHNT, CDR2 FRNRAP. Trimming left V 6 bases short and J 0 bases short, with 12 bases between. The CDR3 is 15 amino acids. The CDR3: CASGREPSSYNEQFF. The DNA for the CDR3 is TGTGCTAGTGGCCGAGAGCCTAGCTCCTACAATGAGCAGTTCTTC.

The chain has TRBV5-1 and TRBJ1-2; weak D call: TRBD1 (5 bases). With 0 bases removed from V and 3 bases from J, the gap between germline ends came to 15 bases. This CDR3 region has 16 residues. Looked up from germline, CDR1 is SGHRS and CDR2 is YFSETQ. CDR3 DNA: TGCGCCAGCAGCTTGGAGCTATTCAGGGCTGACTATGGCTACACCTTC. Its protein product is CASSLELFRADYGYTF.

The chain carries TRBV2 and TRBJ2-4; perhaps TRBD2 as D (5 bases). Germline values: CDR1 SNHLY, CDR2 FYNNEI. The V and J ends lost 5 bases and 0 bases respectively, with 5 bases between them. The CDR3 contains 13 residues. The CDR3 loop is CASSRGAKNIQYF. The CDR3 DNA reads TGTGCCAGCAGTCGGGGAGCCAAAAACATTCAGTACTTC.

The chain carries TRBV7-3 and TRBJ2-1; D is perhaps TRBD1 (6 bases). Germline V lookup: CDR1 SGHTA, CDR2 FQGTGA. The length of the CDR3 is 13 residues. Trimming left V 6 bases short and J 6 bases short, with 12 bases between. The CDR3 protein is CASSQQGVNEQFF. The CDR3 nucleotides are TGTGCCAGCAGTCAACAGGGAGTCAATGAGCAGTTCTTC.

This rearrangement joins TRBV28 to TRBJ1-5; weak D call: TRBD1 (6 bases). The CDR3 is 16 residues long. The ends were cut back, 2 bases at V and 3 bases at J, with 14 bases in the middle. CDR1 and CDR2 from the germline V gene are MDHEN and SYDVKM. CDR3 DNA sequence: TGTGCCAGCAGTTTAGTCAGAGGGACACTCAATCAGCCCCAGCATTTT. Translation: CASSLVRGTLNQPQHF. Full variable domain (outside the CDR3, taken from reference TRBV28 and TRBJ1-5): DVKVTQSSRYLVKRTGEKVFLECVQDMDHENMFWYRQDPGLGLRLIYFSYDVKMKEKGDIPEGYSVSREKKERFSLILESASTNQTSMYLCASSLVRGTLNQPQHFGDGTRLSIL.

The chain has TRBV29-1 and TRBJ2-1; 11 nucleotides agree with TRBD2. CDR1 SQVTM and CDR2 ANQGSEA come from the germline V gene. This CDR3 is built from 14 residues. V lost 6 bases and J lost 9; bases outside the gene matches: 10. CDR3: CSVLLYLAGGEQFF. The CDR3 bases are TGCAGCGTGCTGCTCTATCTAGCGGGGGGTGAGCAGTTCTTC.

The V call is TRBV6-4, the J call TRBJ2-1, with D perhaps matching TRBD2 (6 bases). Germline lookup yields CDR1 MRHNA and CDR2 SNTAGT. Trimming left V 3 bases short and J 10 bases short, with 22 bases between. CDR3 size: 16 residues. The CDR3 sequence: CASSEDGGAPSREQFF. CDR3 sequence (DNA): TGTGCCAGCAGTGAGGACGGCGGGGCCCCCTCCCGGGAGCAGTTCTTC.

The chain uses TRBV27 and TRBJ1-2, with 8 bases that match TRBD1. With 3 bases clipped from V and 4 bases from J, the junction kept 7 bases outside the gene matches. The CDR3 is 15 residues long. Germline-derived CDR1 and CDR2 are MNHEY and SMNVEV (reference sequence). DNA of the CDR3: TGTGCCAGCAGTTTGGCAACTACAGGGGGCTATGGCTACACCTTC. It translates to CASSLATTGGYGYTF.

The V call is TRBV5-4, the J call TRBJ1-2; 9 bases are a match to TRBD1. CDR1 and CDR2 (germline): SGHNT, YYREEE (reference sequence). The CDR3 covers 16 residues. The ends lost 4 bases at V and 4 bases at J; junction bases unmatched: 11. The CDR3 protein is CASSQATGGASYGYTF. In DNA, the CDR3 is TGTGCCAGCAGCCAAGCTACAGGGGGCGCGTCCTATGGCTACACCTTC.

This clone has just one count. CDR3 coding DNA: TGTGCCAGCAGTGAAACAGGGAGAAACACCATATATTTT. It encodes CASSETGRNTIYF. The chain carries TRBV6-1 and TRBJ1-3; possibly TRBD1 for D (6 bases). Trimming removed 2 bases from V and 5 bases from J, with 7 bases in between. From germline, CDR1 is MNHNS and CDR2 SASEGT. This CDR3 has 13 residues.

This sequence joins TRBV28 and TRBJ2-3; 7 nucleotides match TRBD1. The V gene's germline CDR1 is MDHEN and CDR2 SYDVKM. This CDR3 spans 14 amino acids. Trimming took 5 bases from V and 4 from J; bases not matched to a gene: 6. The CDR3 sequence is CASSLRQGSDTQYF. CDR3 bases: TGTGCCAGCAGTCTCCGACAGGGCTCAGATACGCAGTATTTT.

The J gene is TRBJ1-6, the V gene TRBV6-5, with D tentatively TRBD1 (5 bases). This CDR3 is 15 amino acids long. Germline V gene sequence: CDR1 MNHEY, CDR2 SVGAGI. The ends were cut back, 0 bases at V and 10 bases at J, with 13 bases in the middle. CDR3 loop: CASSYSEEGWSPLHF. CDR3 bases: TGTGCCAGCAGTTACTCTGAGGAGGGGTGGTCACCCCTCCACTTT.

The chain carries TRBV28 and TRBJ1-4, with a weak D call TRBD1 (5 bases). V lost 2 bases and J 13 bases, leaving 11 bases between the germline ends. Germline V lookup: CDR1 MDHEN, CDR2 SYDVKM. The CDR3 is 12 residues long. The CDR3 region has the DNA TGTGCCAGCAGTTTAAATTACGGGGGACTGTTTTTT. Residues: CASSLNYGGLFF. The variable domain in full, completed from reference TRBV28 and TRBJ1-4, reads DVKVTQSSRYLVKRTGEKVFLECVQDMDHENMFWYRQDPGLGLRLIYFSYDVKMKEKGDIPEGYSVSREKKERFSLILESASTNQTSMYLCASSLNYGGLFFGSGTQLSVL.

J is TRBJ1-5 and V is TRBV7-2, with 7 nucleotides matching TRBD1. There are 15 residues in the CDR3. V was clipped by 5 bases and J by 4 bases; unmatched bases: 8. Germline CDR1 and CDR2: SGHTA and FQGNSA. The CDR3 here is CASSQNRGTNQPQHF. The CDR3 bases are TGTGCCAGCAGCCAGAACAGGGGAACGAATCAGCCCCAGCATTTT. Full variable domain (remainder filled in from reference TRBV7-2 and TRBJ1-5): GAGVSQSPSNKVTEKGKDVELRCDPISGHTALYWYRQSLGQGLEFLIYFQGNSAPDKSGLPSDRFSAERTGGSVSTLTIQRTQQEDSAVYLCASSQNRGTNQPQHFGDGTRLSIL.

V and J are TRBV2 and TRBJ1-5; D may be TRBD1 (6 bases). The ends were cut back, 7 bases at V and 9 bases at J, with 22 bases in the middle. Germline values: CDR1 SNHLY, CDR2 FYNNEI. CDR3 length: 15 amino acids. In nucleotides, the CDR3 is TGTGCCAGCAATAGGGGACACCTCAAAGATACGCCCCAGCATTTT. Its translation: CASNRGHLKDTPQHF.

In this sample, this clone turned up a few times. The chain recombines TRBV10-3 with TRBJ1-5, with TRBD1 matching over 7 bases. CDR1 and CDR2 from the germline V gene are ENHRY and SYGVKD. J was trimmed by 2 bases and V by 0 bases; bases with no gene match: 10. The CDR3 runs to 18 residues. CDR3 residues: CAISESGDSNPRNQPQHF. DNA for the CDR3: TGTGCCATCAGTGAGTCGGGGGACAGTAACCCCCGCAATCAGCCCCAGCATTTT.

The chain uses TRBV25-1 and TRBJ2-2, with a possible D match to TRBD1 (6 bases). The germline V gene encodes CDR1 MGHDK and CDR2 SYGVNS. The ends were cut back, 7 bases at V and 0 bases at J, with 9 bases in the middle. This CDR3 spans 14 amino acids. CDR3 nucleotide sequence: TGTGCCAGCACACGGACAGCGAACACCGGGGAGCTGTTTTTT. Translating gives CASTRTANTGELFF.

This sequence joins TRBV28 and TRBJ2-4; 7 bases are shared with TRBD2. The germline V gene encodes CDR1 MDHEN and CDR2 SYDVKM. The CDR3 extends over 14 amino acids. The V segment lost 5 bases and the J segment 7 bases; nucleotides outside the gene matches: 8. CDR3 residues: CASSTGLDWNIQYF. CDR3 in DNA: TGTGCCAGCAGTACCGGACTAGACTGGAACATTCAGTACTTC.

V gene TRBV6-5 combines with J gene TRBJ1-6, with D possibly matching TRBD1 (6 bases). Germline CDR1 MNHEY, CDR2 SVGAGI. The CDR3 has 16 amino acids. V lost 2 bases, J lost 11 bases, and 19 bases lay in between. This chain's CDR3 is CASSYQGQPVPTPLHF. CDR3 nucleotide sequence: TGTGCCAGCAGTTACCAGGGACAACCGGTACCTACACCCCTCCACTTT.

The chain has TRBV28 and TRBJ2-5; 8 bases are shared with TRBD2. The V segment lost 4 bases and the J segment 1 base; nucleotides outside the gene matches: 17. The CDR3 runs to 19 residues. CDR1 and CDR2 from the germline V gene are MDHEN and SYDVKM. Here the CDR3 reads CASSSIHTARGGRQETQYF. CDR3 bases: TGTGCCAGCAGTTCAATACACACCGCTCGGGGGGGCCGCCAAGAGACCCAGTACTTC. The complete variable domain, with remaining parts taken from reference TRBV28 and TRBJ2-5, reads DVKVTQSSRYLVKRTGEKVFLECVQDMDHENMFWYRQDPGLGLRLIYFSYDVKMKEKGDIPEGYSVSREKKERFSLILESASTNQTSMYLCASSSIHTARGGRQETQYFGPGTRLLVL.

This clone appeared a single time. This sequence joins TRBV10-3 and TRBJ1-2; D remains ambiguous. V lost 2 bases and J lost 7, with 11 bases in between. The CDR3 runs to 13 residues. CDR1 ENHRY and CDR2 SYGVKD come from the germline V gene. The DNA for the CDR3 is TGTGCCATCAGTGAGATGAGGGAGAGTGGCTACACCTTC. Translating gives CAISEMRESGYTF.

V and J are TRBV5-1 and TRBJ2-7, with TRBD1 identical over 8 bases. Germline V gives CDR1 SGHRS, CDR2 YFSETQ. Trimming removed 4 bases from V and 6 bases from J; junction bases left unmatched: 21. The CDR3 runs 18 residues. DNA of the CDR3: TGCGCCAGCAGCCTCCGACAGGGGCCATCCTCCCAGGCGGGCGAGCAGTACTTC. Its protein is CASSLRQGPSSQAGEQYF.

CDR3 in amino acids: CASSPLSQGPGRTDTQYF. DNA for the CDR3: TGTGCCAGCAGCCCCCTCTCCCAGGGGCCAGGACGCACAGATACGCAGTATTTT. The chain employs TRBV7-6 and TRBJ2-3; D possibly corresponds to TRBD1 (6 bases). This CDR3 comprises 18 residues. V lost 5 bases and J lost 1, with 22 bases in between. The germline gives CDR1 SGHVS, CDR2 FNYEAQ. The variable domain in full, completed from reference TRBV7-6 and TRBJ2-3, reads GAGVSQSPRYKVTKRGQDVALRCDPISGHVSLYWYRQALGQGPEFLTYFNYEAQQDKSGLPNDRFSAERPEGSISTLTIQRTEQRDSAMYRCASSPLSQGPGRTDTQYFGPGTRLTVL.

The chain links TRBV6-1 to TRBJ1-1; a possible D gene is TRBD1 (5 bases). The CDR3 extends over 17 amino acids. CDR1 is MNHNS and CDR2 is SASEGT in the germline V gene. V lost 2 bases, J lost 1 base, and 17 bases lay in between. Written as DNA, the CDR3 is TGTGCCAGCAGTGAATCCTTTGTCGGACATACGAACACTGAAGCTTTCTTT. It yields the protein CASSESFVGHTNTEAFF.

For this clone: The conserved phenylalanine or tryptophan is not found at the CDR3 terminus, so this likely reflects a read error. Because the CDR3's place on the DNA is in doubt, the DNA is left out and the CDR3 is given as listed by TCRdb. The chain has TRBV19 and TRBJ1-1; the table assigns TRBD1, which was not confirmed against the DNA. From germline, CDR1 is LNHDA and CDR2 SQIVND (reference sequence). The length of the CDR3 is 13 amino acids, counting both ends. The CDR3 is CASRGRSATGSTV.

This chain joins TRBV7-3 and TRBJ2-2; TRBD1 agrees at 7 bases. In germline, CDR1 is SGHTA, CDR2 FQGTGA. The CDR3 is 15 amino acids. V lost 4 bases, J lost 6 bases, and 8 bases stayed unmatched. The CDR3 DNA sequence: TGTGCCAGCAGCTCGACAGGGTCGTCGGCCGGGGAGCTGTTTTTT. Its translation: CASSSTGSSAGELFF.

CDR3 in amino acids: CASSGWSVNDGYTF. CDR3 nucleotides: TGTGCCAGCAGTGGGTGGAGCGTGAACGATGGCTACACCTTC. The rearrangement uses TRBV2 and TRBJ1-2; D is uncertain. The germline V gene has CDR1 SNHLY and CDR2 FYNNEI. There are 14 residues in the CDR3. Trimming stripped 4 bases from V and 6 bases from J, with 15 bases between. The variable domain in full, completed from reference TRBV2 and TRBJ1-2, reads EPEVTQTPSHQVTQMGQEVILRCVPISNHLYFYWYRQILGQKVEFLVSFYNNEISEKSEIFDDQFSVERPDGSNFTLKIRSTKLEDSAMYFCASSGWSVNDGYTFGSGTRLTVV.